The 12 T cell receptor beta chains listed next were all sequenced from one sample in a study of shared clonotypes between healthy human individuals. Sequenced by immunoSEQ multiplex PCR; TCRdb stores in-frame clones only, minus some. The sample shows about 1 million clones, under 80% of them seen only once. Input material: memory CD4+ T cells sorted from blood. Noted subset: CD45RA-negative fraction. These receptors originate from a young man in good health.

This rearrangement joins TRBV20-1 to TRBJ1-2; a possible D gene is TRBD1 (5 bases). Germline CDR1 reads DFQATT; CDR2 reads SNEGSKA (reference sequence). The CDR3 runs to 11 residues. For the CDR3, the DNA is TGCAGCGCGACTGGACATTATGGCTACACCTTC. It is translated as CSATGHYGYTF.

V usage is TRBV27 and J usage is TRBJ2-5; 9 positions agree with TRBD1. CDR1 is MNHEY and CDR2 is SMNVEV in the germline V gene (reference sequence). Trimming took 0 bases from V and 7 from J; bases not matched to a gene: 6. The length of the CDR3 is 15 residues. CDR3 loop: CASSLSRGQGGTQYF. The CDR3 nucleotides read TGTGCCAGCAGTTTATCGAGGGGACAGGGAGGGACCCAGTACTTC.

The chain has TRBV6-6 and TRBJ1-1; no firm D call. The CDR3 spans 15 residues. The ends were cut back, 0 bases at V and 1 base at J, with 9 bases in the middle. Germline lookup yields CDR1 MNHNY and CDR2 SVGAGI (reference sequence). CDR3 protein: CASSYSGLSNTEAFF. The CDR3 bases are TGTGCCAGCAGTTACTCTGGATTATCGAACACTGAAGCTTTCTTT.

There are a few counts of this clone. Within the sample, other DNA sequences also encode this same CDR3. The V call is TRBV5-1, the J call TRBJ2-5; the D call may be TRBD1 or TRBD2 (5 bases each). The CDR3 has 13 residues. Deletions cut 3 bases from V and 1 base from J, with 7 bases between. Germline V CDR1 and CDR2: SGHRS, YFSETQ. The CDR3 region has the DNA TGCGCCAGCAGCTCTGGGGGCCAAGAGACCCAGTACTTC. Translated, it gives CASSSGGQETQYF.

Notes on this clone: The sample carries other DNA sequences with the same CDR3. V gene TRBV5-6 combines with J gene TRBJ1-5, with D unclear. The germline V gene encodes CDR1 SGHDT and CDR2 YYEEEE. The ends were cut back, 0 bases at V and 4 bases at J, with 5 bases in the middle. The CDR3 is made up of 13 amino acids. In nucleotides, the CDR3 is TGTGCCAGCAGCTTGGGTCCAAATCAGCCCCAGCATTTT. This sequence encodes CASSLGPNQPQHF.

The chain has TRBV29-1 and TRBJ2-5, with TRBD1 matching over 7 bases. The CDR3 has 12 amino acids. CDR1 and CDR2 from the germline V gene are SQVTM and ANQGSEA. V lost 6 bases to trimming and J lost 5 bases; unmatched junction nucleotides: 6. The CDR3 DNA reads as TGCAGCGTGAACAGGGGCGGGGAGACCCAGTACTTC. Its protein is CSVNRGGETQYF.

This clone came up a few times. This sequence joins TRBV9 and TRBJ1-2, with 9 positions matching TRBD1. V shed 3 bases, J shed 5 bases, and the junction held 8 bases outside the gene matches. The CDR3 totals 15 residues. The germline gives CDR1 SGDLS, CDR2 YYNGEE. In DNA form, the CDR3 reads TGTGCCAGCAGCGCAAGGCTGGGACAGGGATATGGCTACACCTTC. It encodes CASSARLGQGYGYTF.

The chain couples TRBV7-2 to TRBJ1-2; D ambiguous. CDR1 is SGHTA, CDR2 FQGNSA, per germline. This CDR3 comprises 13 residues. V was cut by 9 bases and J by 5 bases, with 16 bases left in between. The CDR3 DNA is TGTGCCAGTTCTACCTTACTGCGTTATGGCTACACCTTC. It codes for CASSTLLRYGYTF.

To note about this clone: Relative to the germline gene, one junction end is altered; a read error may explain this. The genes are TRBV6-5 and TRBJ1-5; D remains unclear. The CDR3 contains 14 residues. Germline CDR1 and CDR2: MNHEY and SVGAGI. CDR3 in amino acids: CASSEGWGGQPQRF. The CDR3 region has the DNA TGTGCCAGCAGCGAAGGTTGGGGAGGTCAGCCCCAGCGTTTT.

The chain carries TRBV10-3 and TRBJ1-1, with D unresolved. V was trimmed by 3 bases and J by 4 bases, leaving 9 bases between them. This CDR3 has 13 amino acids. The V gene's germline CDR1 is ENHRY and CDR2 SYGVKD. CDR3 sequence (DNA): TGTGCCATCAGTGACGGGTGGGGCACTGAAGCTTTCTTT. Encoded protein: CAISDGWGTEAFF.

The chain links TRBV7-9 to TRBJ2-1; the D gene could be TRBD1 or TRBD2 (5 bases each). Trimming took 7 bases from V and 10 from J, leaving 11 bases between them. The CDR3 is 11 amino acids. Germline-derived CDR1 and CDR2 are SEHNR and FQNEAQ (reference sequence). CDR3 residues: CASTSGPEQFF. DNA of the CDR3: TGTGCCAGCACCTCGGGACCCGAGCAGTTCTTC.

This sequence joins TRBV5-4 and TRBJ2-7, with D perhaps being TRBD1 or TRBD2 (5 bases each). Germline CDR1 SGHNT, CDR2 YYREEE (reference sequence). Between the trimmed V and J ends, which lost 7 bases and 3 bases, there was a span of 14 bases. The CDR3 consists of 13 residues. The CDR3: CASGPGRGYEQYF. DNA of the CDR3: TGTGCCAGCGGGCCGGGACGGGGCTACGAGCAGTACTTC.